The 12 T cell receptor beta chains reported below all come from one sample, sequenced in a study of T cells in Graves' hyperthyroidism and ophthalmopathy. Researchers amplified the TCR beta CDR3 regions from RNA transcripts. RT-PCR in the first round (using the HTBI primer set) targeted the TCR CDR3. Using its own MiXCR run on the multiplex PCR reads, TCRdb lists one record per CDR3 protein. The profile shows hundreds of thousands of distinct CDR3 sequences, roughly 14% of them singletons. The sequencing sample was made of blood. These receptors were obtained from a woman in her 40s with Graves' ophthalmopathy.

This clonotype was seen ten or more times. The J gene is TRBJ2-7, the V gene TRBV12-3 or TRBV12-4, with D uncertain. V lost 5 bases and J lost 5, with 13 bases in between. The CDR3 consists of 13 residues. In DNA form, the CDR3 reads TGTGCCAGCAGTAAGCCTGGCTTGAACGAGCAGTACTTC. This encodes CASSKPGLNEQYF.

This chain joins TRBV4-1 and TRBJ2-7, with 8 bases that match TRBD2. The CDR3 sequence is 14 residues long. Looked up from germline, CDR1 is MGHRA and CDR2 is YSYEKL. V lost 1 base to trimming and J lost 7 bases; unmatched junction nucleotides: 6. The CDR3 reads CASSQVSLAGEQYF. The CDR3 region has the DNA TGCGCCAGCAGCCAAGTTAGCCTAGCGGGTGAGCAGTACTTC.

The chain couples TRBV19 to TRBJ1-5, with 7 bases fitting TRBD1. The CDR3 totals 15 residues. The germline V gene encodes CDR1 LNHDA and CDR2 SQIVND (reference sequence). Unmatched junction bases numbered 6, after V lost 5 bases and J lost 2 bases. DNA for the CDR3: TGTGCCAGTAGTGAACAGGGGCAGGGCAATCAGCCCCAGCATTTT. It is translated as CASSEQGQGNQPQHF.

This clonotype was counted a few times. The V and J genes are TRBV20-1 and TRBJ1-2, with no clear D. This CDR3 has 15 amino acids. With 2 bases removed from V and 4 bases from J, the gap between germline ends came to 17 bases. Germline values: CDR1 DFQATT, CDR2 SNEGSKA (reference sequence). CDR3 sequence (DNA): TGCAGTGCTAGACCCTCGGTTACTCGTAGCTATGGCTACACCTTC. Protein: CSARPSVTRSYGYTF.

This clonotype was counted ten times or more. The gene calls are TRBV11-1 and TRBJ1-5, with D possibly TRBD1 on 6 matching bases. Germline assignment: CDR1 SGHAT and CDR2 FQDESV (reference sequence). Deletions cut 5 bases from V and 4 bases from J, with 9 bases between. CDR3 length: 13 amino acids. The CDR3 protein is CASSPGTNQPQHF. The DNA of the CDR3 is TGTGCCAGCAGCCCCGGGACAAATCAGCCCCAGCATTTT.

About this clonotype: This could be a read error, since a much larger clone is one nucleotide away. The chain employs TRBV20-1 and TRBJ2-4, with D perhaps matching TRBD1 (6 bases). Germline-derived CDR1 and CDR2 are DFQATT and SNEGSKA (reference sequence). The CDR3 covers 13 residues. The CDR3 is CGARWTVQDIQYF. The DNA for the CDR3 is TGCGGTGCTAGATGGACAGTTCAAGACATTCAGTACTTC.

This clonotype was counted many times. J is TRBJ2-7 and V is TRBV6-5; 12 positions agree with TRBD1. V was clipped by 7 bases and J by 7 bases; unmatched bases: 8. The germline CDR1 and CDR2 sequences are MNHEY and SVGAGI. CDR3 size: 14 residues. DNA of the CDR3: TGTGCCAGCACTTCCGGGACAGGGGGCTGGGAGCAGTACTTC. This sequence encodes CASTSGTGGWEQYF.

This clonotype has a count of ten or more. The genes are TRBV15 and TRBJ2-2; D is unresolved. V was clipped by 5 bases and J by 4 bases, with 5 bases between them. This CDR3 has 12 amino acids. Germline lookup yields CDR1 LNHNV and CDR2 YYDKDF (reference sequence). Written as DNA, the CDR3 is TGTGCCACCAGCCGAGTCACCGGGGAGCTGTTTTTT. This encodes CATSRVTGELFF.

The rearrangement uses TRBV28 and TRBJ1-5; 8 nucleotides agree with TRBD1. This CDR3 spans 14 amino acids. Germline lookup yields CDR1 MDHEN and CDR2 SYDVKM. With 4 bases clipped from V and 7 bases from J, the junction kept 6 bases outside the gene matches. The CDR3 sequence is CASSSGRGPQPQHF. CDR3 in DNA: TGTGCCAGCAGTTCCGGCAGGGGGCCCCAGCCCCAGCATTTT.

The V gene is TRBV18, the J gene TRBJ1-2; possibly TRBD1 for D (5 bases). V lost 2 bases and J lost 4, with 14 bases in between. The CDR3 loop spans 15 amino acids. Germline assignment: CDR1 KGHSH and CDR2 LQKENI. In DNA form, the CDR3 reads TGTGCCAGCTCACCATACCCGCAGGGCTCCTATGGCTACACCTTC. It specifies CASSPYPQGSYGYTF.

The rearrangement links TRBV20-1 to TRBJ1-2; 7 positions agree with TRBD1. Germline values: CDR1 DFQATT, CDR2 SNEGSKA (reference sequence). The CDR3 sequence is 15 residues long. V was pared by 7 bases and J by 7 bases, with 18 bases of the junction left unmatched. This CDR3 is CSVIHPARGNGGYTF. The CDR3 DNA is TGCAGTGTCATTCACCCCGCCAGGGGGAACGGTGGCTACACCTTC.

A note on this clonotype: Given a much more abundant clone one base away, this may be a read error. V usage is TRBV19 and J usage is TRBJ1-6; 11 bases align to TRBD1. This CDR3 is built from 15 residues. Germline CDR1 reads LNHDA; CDR2 reads SQIVND (reference sequence). CDR3 coding DNA: TGTGTCAGTAGTCCTGGGACAGGGGGGATTTCACCCCTCCACTTT. Protein: CVSSPGTGGISPLHF.